Listed below are T cell receptor beta chains from one sample, sequenced in a study of regulatory T cells in long-lasting Graves disease. TCRdb reprocessed the multiplex PCR reads with MiXCR, giving one entry per CDR3 protein. Of 450,000 or so distinct CDR3 sequences listed, 20% to 25% are singletons. The material was peripheral blood mononuclear cells (PBMCs), obtained when the disease was refractory, from a patient treated with antithyroid drugs. These receptors originate from a female donor with Graves disease. The CDR3 runs from the conserved cysteine through the conserved F or W. The D gene is left open where the match is weak. Only part of the rows carry a size: once, few, many, or a class if the clone is expanded.

clone size	V gene	D gene	J gene	CDR3 DNA	CDR3 protein
few	TRBV2	TRBD2	TRBJ2-1	TGTGCCAGCAGCGCATCCTCTAGCGGGGGGTTCAATGAGCAGTTCTTC	CASSASSSGGFNEQFF
many	TRBV2	-	TRBJ2-7	TGTGCCAGCAGTGAGACCTATCCCGGGGAGCAGTACTTC	CASSETYPGEQYF
medium-sized	TRBV7-2	-	TRBJ1-4	TGTGCCAGCAGCTTAAACCCGCCAGCAACTAATGAAAAACTGTTTTTT	CASSLNPPATNEKLFF
many	TRBV6-1	-	TRBJ2-5	TGTGCCAGCAGTCTAACTTTCGGCCGGCAAGAGACCCAGTACTTC	CASSLTFGRQETQYF
-	TRBV12-5	-	TRBJ1-5	TGTGCTAGTGGGGTGGGTGGGGGGTTTATCAATCAGCCCCAGCATTTT	CASGVGGGFINQPQHF
few	TRBV5-1	-	TRBJ2-6	TGCGCCAGCAGCGAGGGACCCGGGACGCACGTCTCTGGGGCCAACGTCCTGACTTTC	CASSEGPGTHVSGANVLTF
few	TRBV7-2	TRBD2	TRBJ2-7	TGTGCCAGCAGCTTAGCGGGAGGGAACTACGAGCAGTACTTC	CASSLAGGNYEQYF
-	TRBV6-2/TRBV6-3	-	TRBJ1-3	TGTGCCAGCAGTTACTCGAGGAGATGGCCTGGAAACACCATATATTTT	CASSYSRRWPGNTIYF
many	TRBV6-1	-	TRBJ2-5	TGTGCCAGCAGGGCACAAGAGACCCAGTACTTC	CASRAQETQYF
-	TRBV4-2	TRBD1	TRBJ1-4	TGTGCCAGCAGCCAAGGAAGGGTGGACAGGATTAATGAAAAACTGTTTTTT	CASSQGRVDRINEKLFF
-	TRBV4-1	-	TRBJ1-4	TGCGCCAGCAGCCAAGTGGGGACTGGAAATGAAAAACTGTTTTTT	CASSQVGTGNEKLFF
many	TRBV12-3/TRBV12-4	-	TRBJ1-2	TGTGCCACCACGGGGATTCAGCATGGCTACACCTTC	CATTGIQHGYTF
-	TRBV9	-	TRBJ1-1	TGTGCCAGCAGCATTTCAGGGGCGGGGGACACTGAAGCTTTCTTT	CASSISGAGDTEAFF
few	TRBV7-3	TRBD1	TRBJ1-1	TGTGCCAGCAGCTCACGGGGACAGGGGGCTTTAGCTTTCTTT	CASSSRGQGALAFF
-	TRBV6-2/TRBV6-3	-	TRBJ2-2	TGTGCCAGCAGTTACTTCCGGGGTCAGGGACCCACCGGGGAGCTGTTTTTT	CASSYFRGQGPTGELFF
many	TRBV6-1	-	TRBJ1-1	TGTGCCAGCAGTGGCCTCAGGGACACTGAAGCTTTCTTT	CASSGLRDTEAFF
many	TRBV20-1	-	TRBJ1-5	TGCAGTGCTAGTGACAGCCATAGCAATCAGCCCCAGCATTTT	CSASDSHSNQPQHF
-	TRBV3-1	TRBD2	TRBJ2-7	TGTGCCAGCAGCCAATACGGGGGGACCTACGAGCAGTACTTC	CASSQYGGTYEQYF
few	TRBV20-1	TRBD1	TRBJ1-5	TGCAGTGCTAGATCCAGGGACAGGGGAGATAGTCAGCCCCAGCATTTT	CSARSRDRGDSQPQHF
-	TRBV30	TRBD2	TRBJ2-1	TGTGCCTGGAGTGACGGACTAGGGGATGAGCAGTTCTTC	CAWSDGLGDEQFF
-	TRBV7-9	-	TRBJ2-7	TGTGCCAGCAGCACGACATCGTACGAGCAGTACTTC	CASSTTSYEQYF
many	TRBV5-6	-	TRBJ1-2	TGTGCCAGCAACCGACAGAACTATGGCTACACCTTC	CASNRQNYGYTF
many	TRBV12-3/TRBV12-4	-	TRBJ1-1	TGTGCCAGCAGTGACCCCCAGGGTGAAGCTTTCTTT	CASSDPQGEAFF
-	TRBV12-3/TRBV12-4	TRBD1	TRBJ1-2	TGTGCCAGCAGTTTGAAGCAAAGGACAGGGGGCAATGGCTACACCTTC	CASSLKQRTGGNGYTF
many	TRBV20-1	TRBD1	TRBJ1-1	TGCAGTGCCCTTGGACAGGGGGCAACTGAAGCTTTCTTT	CSALGQGATEAFF
few	TRBV12-3/TRBV12-4	TRBD2	TRBJ2-7	TGTGCCAGCAGCCCCGGACCCGCGGGAGTTACCTACGAGCAGTACTTC	CASSPGPAGVTYEQYF
few	TRBV20-1	-	TRBJ2-5	TGCAGTGCTAGAGCAGCCGGGACTTGGGAGACCCAGTACTTC	CSARAAGTWETQYF
-	TRBV4-3	-	TRBJ1-2	TGCGCCAGCAGCCAAGGTCGGGGGGGCCCGAACTATGGCTACACCTTC	CASSQGRGGPNYGYTF
few	TRBV28	-	TRBJ1-5	TGTGCCAGCAATTTATCAACCGGACAGCGCAATCAGCCCCAGCATTTT	CASNLSTGQRNQPQHF
few	TRBV9	TRBD1	TRBJ1-2	TGTGCCAGCAGCACACAACGGGACAGCGGGGGATATGGCTACACCTTC	CASSTQRDSGGYGYTF
-	TRBV28	TRBD2	TRBJ2-1	TGTGCCAGCAGTCTACCCCAGGGACTAGCGGGGGGGATAGATGAGCAGTTCTTC	CASSLPQGLAGGIDEQFF
many	TRBV15	TRBD1	TRBJ1-2	TGTGCCACCAGCAGCCCTAGTGGGACAGACGATGGCTACACCTTC	CATSSPSGTDDGYTF
few	TRBV20-1	-	TRBJ1-6	TGCAGTGCTAGAGATCCGGGGAATTCACCCCTCCACTTT	CSARDPGNSPLHF
-	TRBV28	-	TRBJ1-2	TGTGCCAGCTCCCCGACCGGGACTGGGGGCTACACCTTC	CASSPTGTGGYTF
few	TRBV13	TRBD1	TRBJ1-1	TGTGCCAGCAGCTCCCTACAGGGGAGGTTCAAAGCTTTCTTT	CASSSLQGRFKAFF
many	TRBV12-3/TRBV12-4	-	TRBJ2-7	TGTGCCAGCAGCCTCAAGGCCCCCATTAGGCAGTACTTC	CASSLKAPIRQYF
many	TRBV12-3/TRBV12-4	TRBD1	TRBJ1-4	TGTGCCAGCAGCGCACAGGGGTTGGCTGAAAAACTGTTTTTT	CASSAQGLAEKLFF
few	TRBV7-9	TRBD2	TRBJ2-2	TGTGCCAGCCCGGGACTAGCGGCAAACACCGGGGAGCTGTTTTTT	CASPGLAANTGELFF
-	TRBV28	-	TRBJ1-6	TGTGCCAGCAGTTCTTCTATGGCGGACTATAATTCACCCCTCCACTTT	CASSSSMADYNSPLHF
-	TRBV20-1	TRBD1	TRBJ1-2	TGCAGTGCTAGAGATGGAGGGGACAGGGGTCGTGGCTACACCTTC	CSARDGGDRGRGYTF
few	TRBV7-8	-	TRBJ2-1	TGTGCCAGCAGCGACAAATTCCGGTCGAGCGTGGTGATTGAGCAGTTCTTC	CASSDKFRSSVVIEQFF
-	TRBV30	-	TRBJ2-7	TGTGCCTGGAAACGGGGGCACTACGAGCAGTACTTC	CAWKRGHYEQYF
many	TRBV28	-	TRBJ1-5	TGTGCCAGCAAGGACAATCAGCCCCAGCATTTT	CASKDNQPQHF
many	TRBV5-1	-	TRBJ1-1	TGCGCCAGCAGCTTCGGCCCGACAGTGCCTGAAGCTTTCTTT	CASSFGPTVPEAFF
-	TRBV5-1	-	TRBJ1-2	TGCGCCAGCAGCGCGACAGGTCCTAACTATGGCTACACCTTC	CASSATGPNYGYTF
few	TRBV3-1	TRBD2	TRBJ2-2	TGTGCCTCTTCGAGCGGGAACACCGGGGGGCTGTTTTTT	CASSSGNTGGLFF
many	TRBV2	-	TRBJ1-1	TGTGCCAGTCGAATCGGGACGGCGAACACTGAAGCTTTCTTT	CASRIGTANTEAFF
few	TRBV6-5	TRBD1	TRBJ2-7	TGTGCCAGCAGTTACTGGACAGGGGGATACTCCTACGAGCAGTACTTC	CASSYWTGGYSYEQYF
-	TRBV27	-	TRBJ2-7	TGTGCCAGCCGACCCCCATCGCGCTCCTACGAGCAGTACTTC	CASRPPSRSYEQYF
-	TRBV18	-	TRBJ1-2	TGTGCCAGCTCACCACGGGGGATGGCAGCCGCCAACTATGGCTACACCTTC	CASSPRGMAAANYGYTF
-	TRBV6-1	-	TRBJ2-2	TGTGCCAGCTCCAACGGGAGAAACACCGGGGAGCTGTTTTTT	CASSNGRNTGELFF
few	TRBV7-2	TRBD1	TRBJ2-7	TGTGCCAGCAGTCCCGGGACAGCCTTGTCCTACGAGCAGTACTTC	CASSPGTALSYEQYF
few	TRBV6-1	TRBD1	TRBJ1-1	TGTGCCAGCGGACACAGGGGGCGAGACACTGAAGCTTTCTTT	CASGHRGRDTEAFF
few	TRBV29-1	-	TRBJ1-1	TGCAGCGTCTCACCTTTTGGCGGGACGGTGAACACTGAAGCTTTCTTT	CSVSPFGGTVNTEAFF
many	TRBV28	-	TRBJ1-1	TGTGCCAGCAGACGGGGCACTGAAGCTTTCTTT	CASRRGTEAFF
many	TRBV28	-	TRBJ1-4	TGTGCCAGCAGTTTACCAAATGAAAAACTGTTTTTT	CASSLPNEKLFF
-	TRBV27	-	TRBJ1-1	TGTGCCAGCAGTATCCTAAGGTCAGGGGTCGCGGACACTGAAGCTTTCTTT	CASSILRSGVADTEAFF
-	TRBV19	TRBD1	TRBJ2-7	TGTGCCAGTAGTATAGAGGACAGGGCACGCCACGAGCAGTACTTC	CASSIEDRARHEQYF
-	TRBV25-1	-	TRBJ1-2	TGTGCCAGCAGTGAATTCGGCGGCTACACCTTC	CASSEFGGYTF